The rows below give T cell receptor beta chains drawn from one sample of a study of CD8+ T cells in alopecia areata. Method: immunoSEQ multiplex PCR; TCRdb's copy keeps in-frame clones and lacks some. The sample includes roughly 210,000 clones, around two fifths of them seen just once. The sample consisted of CD4+ T cells sorted from blood, taken at approximately week 37, from a patient treated with tofacitinib. The receptors come from a human donor with alopecia areata. Each CDR3 is given with its conserved first and last residue. A D gene is named only where the DNA matches it firmly. Rows give clone size only sometimes, using once, few, many, or a class for an expanded clone.

abundance	v_gene	j_gene	d_gene	CDR3nt	CDR3aa
few	TRBV28	TRBJ1-5	NA	TGTGCCAGCAGTTTAGAGGTGGGCGGGGATAATAGCAATCAGCCCCAGCATTTT	CASSLEVGGDNSNQPQHF
NA	TRBV6-1	TRBJ1-2	NA	TGTGCCATCAGTGCACTTACAAAGGGAGGGAGAGAAAGCTACACCTTC	CAISALTKGGRESYTF
once	TRBV5-1	TRBJ2-1	NA	TGCGCCAGCCGCCCCCCAGCGGACAATGAGCAGTTCTTC	CASRPPADNEQFF
NA	TRBV7-9	TRBJ2-5	TRBD2	TGTGCCAGCAGCGCCAATAGCGGGCAGTACTTC	CASSANSGQYF
NA	TRBV18	TRBJ2-6	NA	TGTGCCAGCTCACCTTTGGATGGGGCCAACGTCCTGACTTTC	CASSPLDGANVLTF
few	TRBV29-1	TRBJ1-5	NA	TGCAGCGTTGCGGCGGGGACCAGTGGACCCCAGCATTTT	CSVAAGTSGPQHF
NA	TRBV4-3	TRBJ1-1	NA	TGCGCCAGCAGCCAGACAAGGGGCAGCACTGAAGCTTTCTTT	CASSQTRGSTEAFF
NA	TRBV29-1	TRBJ1-4	TRBD1	TGCAGCGGGGGACAGACTAATGAAAAACTGTTTTTT	CSGGQTNEKLFF
NA	TRBV29-1	TRBJ2-3	NA	TGCAGCGTTGAAGTGTCCCGAGATACGCAGTATTTT	CSVEVSRDTQYF
NA	TRBV30	TRBJ2-7	TRBD1	TGTGCCTGGGATCCGGGACAGGGAGGTTCGGGGCAGTACTTC	CAWDPGQGGSGQYF
NA	TRBV10-3	TRBJ2-7	NA	TGTGCCATCAGTGGCTATCAGGGACGGGCCTACGAGCAGTACTTC	CAISGYQGRAYEQYF
few	TRBV11-2	TRBJ2-7	TRBD1	TGTGCCAGCAGCCGGGACAGGGGGCGAACCTACGAGCAGTACTTC	CASSRDRGRTYEQYF
NA	TRBV27	TRBJ2-5	NA	TGTGCCAGCAGTTTAAGGTCGGGGAGAGAGACCCAGTACTTC	CASSLRSGRETQYF
NA	TRBV9	TRBJ2-1	TRBD2	TGTGCCAGCAGCGTAGTTAGCGGGAGGGCCGATGAGCAGTTCTTC	CASSVVSGRADEQFF
few	TRBV2	TRBJ2-4	TRBD1	TGTGCCAGCAGGGGACAGGGGGGAAAAAACATTCAGTACTTC	CASRGQGGKNIQYF
NA	TRBV10-3	TRBJ2-5	NA	TGTGCCATCAGTGAGTCCGGCAGATTGGAGACCCAGTACTTC	CAISESGRLETQYF
NA	TRBV18	TRBJ1-6	NA	TGTGCCAGCTCACCCCTGGGCTCTAGCGGGTCACCCCTCCACTTT	CASSPLGSSGSPLHF
NA	TRBV7-9	TRBJ2-1	TRBD2	TGTGCCAGCAGCAATGGACTAGCGGTAGCTTACAATGAGCAGTTCTTC	CASSNGLAVAYNEQFF
NA	TRBV4-1	TRBJ2-1	NA	TGCGCCAGCAGCCAGCGGACTGGGGATGAGCAGTTCTTC	CASSQRTGDEQFF
once	TRBV9	TRBJ1-1	NA	TGTGCCAGCAGCGTACAAGGAGGCACACCAGCTTTCTTT	CASSVQGGTPAFF
once	TRBV29-1	TRBJ1-5	TRBD1	TGCAGCGTCGGACAGGGCCTCGATCAGCCCCAGCATTTT	CSVGQGLDQPQHF
few	TRBV5-1	TRBJ2-3	NA	TGCGCCAGCAGCGCTGGGACAGATACGCAGTATTTT	CASSAGTDTQYF
few	TRBV29-1	TRBJ2-3	NA	TGCAGCGCATCGGGGGCGGATACGCAGTATTTT	CSASGADTQYF
few	TRBV27	TRBJ2-5	NA	TGTGCCAGCAGTTTATCCCCAGGGAGGGAGACCCAGTACTTC	CASSLSPGRETQYF
few	TRBV5-6	TRBJ2-5	NA	TGTGCCAGCAGCTCAGAGGGGACCCAGTACTTC	CASSSEGTQYF
few	TRBV5-1	TRBJ2-1	TRBD1	TGCGCCAGCAGCTTGGGAAAGGGGGCCAATTTATACAATGAGCAGTTCTTC	CASSLGKGANLYNEQFF
NA	TRBV28	TRBJ2-5	NA	TGTGCCAGCAGTTTCGCAGGCCCAGGGGAGACCCAGTACTTC	CASSFAGPGETQYF
NA	TRBV15	TRBJ2-2	NA	TGTGCCACCAGCAGGGACCCAAACAGGGACGCCGCCGGGGAGCTGTTTTTT	CATSRDPNRDAAGELFF
NA	TRBV4-1	TRBJ2-7	TRBD1	TGCGCCAGCAGCCAAGATAATATGCCCGGACAGGGGTGGTCCTACGAGCAGTACTTC	CASSQDNMPGQGWSYEQYF
few	TRBV14	TRBJ2-2	NA	TGTGCCAGCAGCCAACGATCAGCCACCGGGGAGCTGTTTTTT	CASSQRSATGELFF
few	TRBV23-1	TRBJ2-1	NA	TGCGCCAGCAGTCGGGACCCCGTTCTTGAGCAGTTCTTC	CASSRDPVLEQFF
few	TRBV6-5	TRBJ2-3	TRBD2	TGTGCCAGCACCCCCCCGGGGGGGGTTGGGAATACGCAGTATTTT	CASTPPGGVGNTQYF
NA	TRBV9	TRBJ2-5	TRBD2	TGTGCCAGCAGCGTGAGCCAACAGGTAGAGGGTAGCGGGAGAAAATCAGAGACCCAGTACTTC	CASSVSQQVEGSGRKSETQYF
NA	TRBV28	TRBJ2-1	TRBD1	TGTGCCAGCAGTTCTCCTAGTGGGGACAGGGTCTATGAGCAGTTCTTC	CASSSPSGDRVYEQFF
few	TRBV7-8	TRBJ1-4	NA	TGTGCCAGCAGCTTAGGTGTCCCAGGGGAAAAACTGTTTTTT	CASSLGVPGEKLFF
NA	TRBV18	TRBJ2-5	NA	TGTGCCAGCTCACAGAATAACGAAGAGACCCAGTACTTC	CASSQNNEETQYF
NA	TRBV29-1	TRBJ2-1	NA	TGCAGCGTTGTGGTGCGCAGGGGCGAGCAGTTCTTC	CSVVVRRGEQFF
NA	TRBV5-1	TRBJ2-7	NA	TGCGCCAGCAGCTTGGGGAGGACACTCTCCTACGAGCAGTACTTC	CASSLGRTLSYEQYF
few	TRBV7-6	TRBJ2-1	TRBD2	TGTGCCAGCAGCGCCCGCGGTGCGGGAGGGCCGGGTGAGCAGTTCTTC	CASSARGAGGPGEQFF
NA	TRBV20-1	TRBJ2-1	NA	TGCAGTGGCTATTTCGTCTATGAGCAGTTCTTC	CSGYFVYEQFF
NA	TRBV6-5	TRBJ2-5	NA	TGTGCCAGCAGTTCGACCCTAGAGACCCAGTACTTC	CASSSTLETQYF
NA	TRBV7-3	TRBJ1-1	NA	TGTGCCAGCAGCCCCCGTGGGACAAACACTGAAGCTTTCTTT	CASSPRGTNTEAFF